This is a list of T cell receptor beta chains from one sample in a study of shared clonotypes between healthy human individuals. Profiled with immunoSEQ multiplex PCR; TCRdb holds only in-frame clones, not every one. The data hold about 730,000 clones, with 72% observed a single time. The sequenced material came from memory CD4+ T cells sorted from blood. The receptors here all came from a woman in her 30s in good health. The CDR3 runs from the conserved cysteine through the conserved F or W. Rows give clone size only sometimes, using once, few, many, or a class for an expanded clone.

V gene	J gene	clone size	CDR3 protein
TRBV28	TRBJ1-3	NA	CAITRQSGNTIYF
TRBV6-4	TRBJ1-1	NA	CASSDFGNTEAFF
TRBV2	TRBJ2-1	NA	CASSVIYEQFF
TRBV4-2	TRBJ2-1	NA	CASSQANSGTDEQFF
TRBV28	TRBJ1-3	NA	CASSPPWGGGNTIYF
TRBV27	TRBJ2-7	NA	CASSSIGLYEQYF
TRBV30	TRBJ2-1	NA	CAWGRDANSHEQFF
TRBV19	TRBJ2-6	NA	CASSIGQGASGANVLTF
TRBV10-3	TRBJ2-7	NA	CAISEFDRASYEQYF
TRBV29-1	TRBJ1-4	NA	CSVTQDLRGEKLFF
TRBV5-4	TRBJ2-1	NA	CASSLAGVVHNEQFF
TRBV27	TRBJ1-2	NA	CASSTGQGRGYTF
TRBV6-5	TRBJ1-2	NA	CASGLTGGDYGYTF
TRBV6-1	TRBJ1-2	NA	CATRKGQATNYGYTF
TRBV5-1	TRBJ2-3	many	CASSPGTRTDTQYF
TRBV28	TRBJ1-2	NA	CASAGLGGANNYGYTF
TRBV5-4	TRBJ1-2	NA	CASSLLMGQGSNYGYTF
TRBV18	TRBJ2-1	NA	CASSTLGPDNEQFF
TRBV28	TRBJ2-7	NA	CASRWGLLTYEQYF
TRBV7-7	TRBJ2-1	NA	CASSPGLAGIGYNEQFF
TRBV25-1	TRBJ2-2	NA	CASSAPGTGNGELFF
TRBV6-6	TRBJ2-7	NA	CASSSDRAYEQYF
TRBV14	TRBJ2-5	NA	CASSHGLAVQETQYF